The present T cell receptor (beta chain) was sequenced within a study of PD-L1 blockade in urothelial cancer. The assay was immunoSEQ multiplex PCR, and TCRdb's table has in-frame clones only and misses some. The sample contains under 70,000 clones, roughly 90% of which appear only once. Germline V gene data show CDR1 as PRHDT and CDR2 as FYEKMQ (reference sequence). The germline V and J ends were trimmed by 3 bases and 4 bases, with 13 bases remaining between them. The CDR3 totals 15 residues. The sample's time point: peripheral blood 6 weeks after treatment start. The receptor's source is a man aged 55-75 years with urothelial cancer. Sequenced material: PBMCs, taken around atezolizumab (anti-PD-L1) treatment. The J gene is TRBJ1-5, the V gene TRBV13, with a possible D match to TRBD1 (5 bases). The CDR3 reads CASSFGTEANQPQHF. In nucleotides, the CDR3 is TGTGCCAGCAGCTTCGGGACTGAAGCAAATCAGCCCCAGCATTTT.